This T cell receptor (beta chain) was profiled in a study of T cell responses to AZD1222 COVID-19 vaccine (dated by TCRdb to about 2021). Notes on the research overall: Because spike-specific TCR depth and breadth did not differ between the two schedules, AZD1222 recipients who got a second dose at roughly 4 weeks were pooled with those who got a second dose at roughly 12 weeks. Enrollment into the trials was organized by age into subgroups of 18-55, 56-69 and 70-plus years, and those subgroups contained approximately 150, 30 and 60 TCR-sequenced participants, respectively. TCR sequencing was performed for about 240 trial participants, of whom 200 to 210 were given two doses of AZD1222 and around 26 were given two doses of MenACWY control vaccine.

The CDR3 regions of human TCRbeta chains were subjected to immunosequencing. Regarding the original processing steps: TCRs in the repertoires were compared against a reference library of SARS-CoV-2-specific TCRs that had been generated with the MIRA antigen-specificity platform. Breadth meant the fraction of unique TCRs that were SARS-CoV-2-associated, whereas depth meant the fraction of total T cells that were SARS-CoV-2-associated. Using the MIRA data, every spike-specific TCR was mapped to the spike region that the TCR reacted to and assigned to either a CD4 or a CD8 class. Log10-transformed breadth and depth values were compared by one-way ANOVA with Sidak's multiple comparisons tests. Imported from immuneACCESS, the table was reduced by TCRdb to in-frame sequences with V and J called. These copies leave out some clones; in studies compared against another copy, an unresolved V gene accounts for under half, and the cause of the remainder is not known. V, J and clone size reflect that table, while D and trimming were determined from the DNA. The sample records roughly 130,000 clones, approximately 85% of which are singletons. In total, the top ten clones hold around 8% of the sample.

From the cysteine up to the phenylalanine, the CDR3 has a length of 13 residues. CDR3 DNA is the only sequence kept; it has 39 bases, read in frame from the first base. CDR1 and CDR2 are read off the germline V gene as SNHLY and FYNNEI. V loses 5 bases, J loses 6 bases, and the germline ends lie 14 bases apart. Of note for this clone: No antigen is known for it. The sample holds no much larger clone one base away, and base qualities are not on file.

Overall study results and their limits: Only a handful of AZD1222 recipients were SARS-CoV-2 seropositive at baseline, limiting conclusions about previously exposed vaccinees. The whole spike protein was spanned by vaccine-associated CD4 TCRs, and dominant responses were seen in regions 160-218 and 743-854. A significant rise in spike-specific TCR breadth and depth was observed after two AZD1222 doses relative to day 0 and relative to MenACWY recipients. Reportedly, close to half of the unique spike-specific TCRs recognized epitopes lying outside the regions that are mutated in the B.1.351 and B.1.1.7 variants. In the small 56-69-year group, the increase in depth fell short of significance, most likely because of low power. Participants were mostly white British and included more females than males, and it was suggested by the authors that clonal diversity may have been underestimated. Because no day 14 peak-response samples were available, the repertoires could be characterized only after the peak T cell response.

In the paper's terms, the time point label means: baseline before first vaccination. The vaccinee samples were drawn from two UK trials, COV001 and COV002, one of which was a single-blind randomized controlled phase 2/3 trial testing AZD1222 (ChAdOx1 nCoV-19) in healthy adults. For TCRbeta chain sequencing, PBMC samples from trial participants were taken at day 0 and at day 28 after the second dose. The rearrangement combines TRBV2 with TRBJ2-7; no D gene can be assigned with confidence. This TCR came from an adult in good health. Source: peripheral blood, taken on day 0 of AZD1222 vaccination. The encoded CDR3 is CASSYDGSVEQYF. The sequence in DNA is TGTGCCAGCAGTTATGACGGTTCGGTCGAGCAGTACTTC.